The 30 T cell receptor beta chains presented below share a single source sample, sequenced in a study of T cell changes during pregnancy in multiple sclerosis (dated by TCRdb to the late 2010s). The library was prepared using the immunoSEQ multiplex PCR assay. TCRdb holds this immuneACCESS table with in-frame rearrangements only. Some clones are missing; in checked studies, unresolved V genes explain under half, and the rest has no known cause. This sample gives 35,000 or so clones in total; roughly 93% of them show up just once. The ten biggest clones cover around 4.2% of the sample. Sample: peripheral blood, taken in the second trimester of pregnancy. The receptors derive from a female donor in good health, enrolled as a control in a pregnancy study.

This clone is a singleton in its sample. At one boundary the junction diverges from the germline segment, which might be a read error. The CDR3 bases are TGTGCCAGCACTTACGGACAACTAGCTAACGGTGAGCAGTTCTTC. It encodes CASTYGQLANGEQFF. V gene TRBV6-6 combines with J gene TRBJ2-1; a weak D match, TRBD2 (6 bases). The CDR3 runs to 15 residues. CDR1 and CDR2 from the germline V gene are MNHNY and SVGAGI (reference sequence).

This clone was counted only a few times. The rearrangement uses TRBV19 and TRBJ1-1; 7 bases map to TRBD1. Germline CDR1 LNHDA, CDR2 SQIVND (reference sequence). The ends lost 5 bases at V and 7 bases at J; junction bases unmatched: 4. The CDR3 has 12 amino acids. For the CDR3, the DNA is TGTGCCAGTAGTGCGCGACAGGGTGAAGCTTTCTTT. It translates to CASSARQGEAFF.

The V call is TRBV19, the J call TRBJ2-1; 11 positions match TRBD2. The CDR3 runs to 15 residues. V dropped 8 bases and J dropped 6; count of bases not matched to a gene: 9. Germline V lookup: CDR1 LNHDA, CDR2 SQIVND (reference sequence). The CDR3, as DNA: TGTGCCAGTGCCAAGGGACTAGCGGCACGCAATGAGCAGTTCTTC. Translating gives CASAKGLAARNEQFF.

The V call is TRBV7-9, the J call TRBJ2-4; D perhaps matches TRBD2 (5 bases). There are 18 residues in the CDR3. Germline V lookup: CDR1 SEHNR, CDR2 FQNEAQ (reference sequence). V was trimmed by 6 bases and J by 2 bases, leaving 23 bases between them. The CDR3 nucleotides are TGTGCCAGCAGTAATTCCACGCTAGCTTTTACGACCAAAAACATTCAGTACTTC. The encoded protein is CASSNSTLAFTTKNIQYF.

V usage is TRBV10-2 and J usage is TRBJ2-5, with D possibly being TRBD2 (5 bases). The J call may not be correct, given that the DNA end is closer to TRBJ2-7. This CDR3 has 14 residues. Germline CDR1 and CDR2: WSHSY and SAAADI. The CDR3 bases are TGCGCCAGCAGTGATGGACTCGCCGCCTACGAGCAGTACTTC. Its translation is CASSDGLAAYEQYF.

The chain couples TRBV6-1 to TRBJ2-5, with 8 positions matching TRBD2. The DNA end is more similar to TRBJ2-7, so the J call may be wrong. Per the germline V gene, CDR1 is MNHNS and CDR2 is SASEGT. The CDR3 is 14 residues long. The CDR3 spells CATQRGLGTYEQYF. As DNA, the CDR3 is TGTGCCACTCAGCGGGGGTTGGGAACCTACGAGCAGTACTTC.

The chain's CDR3 is CASSGGTPWGTEAFF. In DNA, the CDR3 is TGCGCCAGCAGCGGCGGGACTCCATGGGGGACTGAAGCTTTCTTT. The chain links TRBV5-1 to TRBJ1-1, with a possible D match to TRBD1 (5 bases). The CDR3 has 15 residues. Trimming pared 4 bases from V and 5 bases from J, leaving 18 bases between. Germline loops: CDR1 SGHRS, CDR2 YFSETQ.

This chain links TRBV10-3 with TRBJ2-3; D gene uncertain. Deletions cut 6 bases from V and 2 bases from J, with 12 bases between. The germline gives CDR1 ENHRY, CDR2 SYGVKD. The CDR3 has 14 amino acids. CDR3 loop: CAISASRLTDTQYF. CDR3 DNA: TGTGCCATCAGCGCCTCGCGCCTCACAGATACGCAGTATTTT.

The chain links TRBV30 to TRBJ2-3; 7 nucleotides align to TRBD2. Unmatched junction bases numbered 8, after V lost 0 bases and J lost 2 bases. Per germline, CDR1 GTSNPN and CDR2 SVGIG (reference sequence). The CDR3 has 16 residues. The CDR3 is CAWSVEALADTDTQYF. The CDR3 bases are TGTGCCTGGAGTGTAGAGGCGCTAGCGGACACAGATACGCAGTATTTT.

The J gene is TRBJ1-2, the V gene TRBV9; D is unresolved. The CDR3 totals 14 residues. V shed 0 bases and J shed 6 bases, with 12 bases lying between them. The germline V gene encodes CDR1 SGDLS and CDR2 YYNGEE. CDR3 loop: CASSVAPLGDGYTF. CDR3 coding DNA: TGTGCCAGCAGCGTAGCGCCCCTGGGAGATGGCTACACCTTC.

The chain's CDR3 is CASSQSGTVNEQFF. CDR3 nucleotides: TGCGCCAGCAGCCAGAGCGGGACGGTAAATGAGCAGTTCTTC. J is TRBJ2-1 and V is TRBV5-1; 7 bases align to TRBD2. This CDR3 contains 14 residues. Germline loops: CDR1 SGHRS, CDR2 YFSETQ. The J segment lost 7 bases and the V segment lost 4 bases, leaving 8 bases of the junction unmatched.

CDR3: CASSRLQGANTGELFF. CDR3 coding DNA: TGCGCCAGCAGCCGATTACAGGGGGCGAACACCGGGGAGCTGTTTTTT. V and J are TRBV5-1 and TRBJ2-2, with TRBD1 identical over 8 bases. CDR3 length: 16 amino acids. From germline, CDR1 is SGHRS and CDR2 YFSETQ. The V and J ends lost 4 bases and 0 bases, in that order; junction bases with no gene match: 5. Complete variable domain (other parts from reference TRBV5-1 and TRBJ2-2): KAGVTQTPRYLIKTRGQQVTLSCSPISGHRSVSWYQQTPGQGLQFLFEYFSETQRNKGNFPGRFSGRQFSNSRSEMNVSTLELGDSALYLCASSRLQGANTGELFFGEGSRLTVL.

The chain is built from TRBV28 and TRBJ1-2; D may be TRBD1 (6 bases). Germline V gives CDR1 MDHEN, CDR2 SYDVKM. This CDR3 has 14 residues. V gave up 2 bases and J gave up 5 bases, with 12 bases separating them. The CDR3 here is CASSLRGRVYGYTF. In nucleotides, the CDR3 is TGTGCCAGCAGTTTAAGGGGGAGAGTTTATGGCTACACCTTC.

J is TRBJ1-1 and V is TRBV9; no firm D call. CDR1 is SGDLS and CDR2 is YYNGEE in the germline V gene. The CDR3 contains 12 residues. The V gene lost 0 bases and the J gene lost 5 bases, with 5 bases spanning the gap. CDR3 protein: CASSVGGTEAFF. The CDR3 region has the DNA TGTGCCAGCAGCGTAGGCGGGACTGAAGCTTTCTTT.

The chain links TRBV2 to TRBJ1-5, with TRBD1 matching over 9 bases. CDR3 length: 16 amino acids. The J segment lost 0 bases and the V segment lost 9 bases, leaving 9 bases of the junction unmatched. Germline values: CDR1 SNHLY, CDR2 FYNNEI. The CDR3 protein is CARGQGTLNSNQPQHF. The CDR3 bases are TGTGCCAGAGGACAGGGGACCTTAAATAGCAATCAGCCCCAGCATTTT.

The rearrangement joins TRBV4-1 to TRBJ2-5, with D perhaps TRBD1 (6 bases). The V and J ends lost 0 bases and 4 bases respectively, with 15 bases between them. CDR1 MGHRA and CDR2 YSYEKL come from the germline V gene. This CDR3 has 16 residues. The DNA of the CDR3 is TGCGCCAGCAGCCAAGAGGGGGCAGGGATGGGAGAGACCCAGTACTTC. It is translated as CASSQEGAGMGETQYF.

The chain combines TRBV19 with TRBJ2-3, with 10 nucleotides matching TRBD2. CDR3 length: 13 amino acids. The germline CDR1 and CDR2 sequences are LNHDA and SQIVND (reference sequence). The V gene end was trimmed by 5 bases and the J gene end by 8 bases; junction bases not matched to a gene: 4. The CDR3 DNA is TGTGCCAGTAGTCCGTTAGCGGGGGGTACGCAGTATTTT. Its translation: CASSPLAGGTQYF.

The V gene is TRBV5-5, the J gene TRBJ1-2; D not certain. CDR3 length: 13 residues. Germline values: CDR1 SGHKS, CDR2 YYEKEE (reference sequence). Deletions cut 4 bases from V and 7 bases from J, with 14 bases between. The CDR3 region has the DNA TGTGCCAGCAGCCATGAAGGTCGGGGTGGCTACACCTTC. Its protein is CASSHEGRGGYTF. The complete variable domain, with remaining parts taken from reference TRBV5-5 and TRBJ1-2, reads DAGVTQSPTHLIKTRGQQVTLRCSPISGHKSVSWYQQVLGQGPQFIFQYYEKEERGRGNFPDRFSARQFPNYSSELNVNALLLGDSALYLCASSHEGRGGYTFGSGTRLTVV.

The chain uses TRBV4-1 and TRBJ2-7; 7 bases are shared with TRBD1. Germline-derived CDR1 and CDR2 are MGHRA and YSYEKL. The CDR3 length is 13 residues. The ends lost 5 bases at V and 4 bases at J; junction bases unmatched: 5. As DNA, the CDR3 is TGCGCCAGCAGCGGGGACAGAGAATACGAGCAGTACTTC. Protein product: CASSGDREYEQYF.

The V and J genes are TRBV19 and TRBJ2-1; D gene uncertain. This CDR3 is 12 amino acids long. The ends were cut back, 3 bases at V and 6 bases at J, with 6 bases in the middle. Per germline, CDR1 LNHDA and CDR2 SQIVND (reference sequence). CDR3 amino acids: CASSMWANEQFF. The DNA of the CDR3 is TGTGCCAGTAGTATGTGGGCCAATGAGCAGTTCTTC. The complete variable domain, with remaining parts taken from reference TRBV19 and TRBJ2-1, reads DGGITQSPKYLFRKEGQNVTLSCEQNLNHDAMYWYRQDPGQGLRLIYYSQIVNDFQKGDIAEGYSVSREKKESFPLTVTSAQKNPTAFYLCASSMWANEQFFGPGTRLTVL.

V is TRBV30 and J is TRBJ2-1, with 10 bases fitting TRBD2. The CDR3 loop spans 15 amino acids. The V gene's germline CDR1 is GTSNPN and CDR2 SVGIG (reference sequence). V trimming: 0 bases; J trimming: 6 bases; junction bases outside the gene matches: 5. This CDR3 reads CAWSVASGSFNEQFF. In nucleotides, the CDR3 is TGTGCCTGGAGTGTTGCTAGCGGGAGTTTCAATGAGCAGTTCTTC.

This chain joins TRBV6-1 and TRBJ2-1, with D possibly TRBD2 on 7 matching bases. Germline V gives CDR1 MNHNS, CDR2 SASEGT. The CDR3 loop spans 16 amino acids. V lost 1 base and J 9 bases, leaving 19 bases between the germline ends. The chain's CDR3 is CASSEGPLGGHGEQFF. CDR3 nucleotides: TGTGCCAGCAGTGAAGGGCCACTCGGGGGGCACGGTGAGCAGTTCTTC.

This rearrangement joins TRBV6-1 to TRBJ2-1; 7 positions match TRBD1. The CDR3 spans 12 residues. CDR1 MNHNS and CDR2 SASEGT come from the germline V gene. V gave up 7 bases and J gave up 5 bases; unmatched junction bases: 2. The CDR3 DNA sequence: TGTGCCAGCAAGGGACAGAACAATGAGCAGTTCTTC. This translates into CASKGQNNEQFF.

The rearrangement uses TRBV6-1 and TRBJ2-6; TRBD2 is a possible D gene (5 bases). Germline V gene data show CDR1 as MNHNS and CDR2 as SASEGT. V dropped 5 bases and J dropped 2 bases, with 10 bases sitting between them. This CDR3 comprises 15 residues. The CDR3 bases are TGTGCCAGCAGTACAGCGGCTACTGGGGCCAACGTCCTGACTTTC. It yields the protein CASSTAATGANVLTF.

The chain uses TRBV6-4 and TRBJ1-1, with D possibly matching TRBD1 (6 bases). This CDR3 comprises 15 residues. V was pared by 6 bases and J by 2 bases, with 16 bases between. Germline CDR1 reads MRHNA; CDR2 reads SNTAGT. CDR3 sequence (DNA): TGTGCCAGCAGCGACAAGCCAGGGGCCAACACTGAAGCTTTCTTT. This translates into CASSDKPGANTEAFF.

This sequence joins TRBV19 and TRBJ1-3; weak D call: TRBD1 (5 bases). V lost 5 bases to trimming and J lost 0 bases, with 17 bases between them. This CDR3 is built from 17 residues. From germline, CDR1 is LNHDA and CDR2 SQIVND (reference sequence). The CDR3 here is CASSSKGAYDSGNTIYF. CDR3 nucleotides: TGTGCCAGTAGTTCAAAAGGGGCCTACGACTCTGGAAACACCATATATTTT. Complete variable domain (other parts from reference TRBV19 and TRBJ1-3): DGGITQSPKYLFRKEGQNVTLSCEQNLNHDAMYWYRQDPGQGLRLIYYSQIVNDFQKGDIAEGYSVSREKKESFPLTVTSAQKNPTAFYLCASSSKGAYDSGNTIYFGEGSWLTVV.

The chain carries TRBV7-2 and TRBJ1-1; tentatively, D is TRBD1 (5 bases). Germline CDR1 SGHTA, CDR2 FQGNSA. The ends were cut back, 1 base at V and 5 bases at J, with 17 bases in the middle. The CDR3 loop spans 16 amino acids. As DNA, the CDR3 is TGTGCCAGCAGCTTAGGATCGGAGTGGGGGAGGACTGAAGCTTTCTTT. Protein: CASSLGSEWGRTEAFF.

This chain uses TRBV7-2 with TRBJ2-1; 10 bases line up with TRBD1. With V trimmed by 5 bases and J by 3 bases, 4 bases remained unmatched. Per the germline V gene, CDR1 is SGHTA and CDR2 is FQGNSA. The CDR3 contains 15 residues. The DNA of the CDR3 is TGTGCCAGCAGCATCCGGGACAGGGGCTACAATGAGCAGTTCTTC. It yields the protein CASSIRDRGYNEQFF.

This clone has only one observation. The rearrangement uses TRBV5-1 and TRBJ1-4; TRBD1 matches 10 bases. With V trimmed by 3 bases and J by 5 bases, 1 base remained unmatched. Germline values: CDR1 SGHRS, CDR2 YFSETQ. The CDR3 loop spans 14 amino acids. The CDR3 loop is CASSSGQGNEKLFF. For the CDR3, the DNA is TGCGCCAGCAGCTCGGGACAGGGGAATGAAAAACTGTTTTTT.

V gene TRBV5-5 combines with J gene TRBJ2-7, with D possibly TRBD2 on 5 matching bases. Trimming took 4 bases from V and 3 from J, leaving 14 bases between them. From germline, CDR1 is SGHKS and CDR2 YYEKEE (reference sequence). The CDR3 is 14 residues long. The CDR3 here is CASSPPSGYYEQYF. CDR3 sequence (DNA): TGTGCCAGCAGCCCCCCCTCGGGGTACTACGAGCAGTACTTC.